This T cell receptor beta chain was sequenced for a study of T-cell memory formation after mild COVID-19. Whole-study findings and limits: Memory sampled before infection contained some responding clones, suggesting cross-reactive memory joined.

Libraries for TCRalpha and TCRbeta carried sample barcodes and unique molecular identifiers via 5'RACE. TCRdb itself ran the 5' RACE reads through MiXCR, one entry per CDR3 protein. There are 550,000 to 700,000 distinct CDR3 sequences in the sample; around a sixth occur only once, and roughly 7.7% lies in the top ten. Germline-derived CDR1 and CDR2 are DFQATT and SNEGSKA (reference sequence). The CDR3 is made up of 10 amino acids. V gave up 6 bases and J gave up 4 bases, with 6 bases separating them. Remarks on this clonotype: Its antigen is unidentified.

The receptor was derived from an adult woman who had mild COVID-19 (a few samples of this study predate the infection). Cell type and time point are not known. Sequenced sample: PBMCs or a T cell subset sorted from them (not recorded which). The rearrangement uses TRBV20-1 and TRBJ1-2; no firm D call. The CDR3 DNA reads TGCAGTGCCTACCTCTATGGCTACACCTTC. This gives the protein CSAYLYGYTF.